This TCR beta chain came from a study of blood T cells in healthy people across ages. The study's findings and limits: The unsorted PBMCs prevented any conclusive comparison of naive versus antigen-experienced cells.

The study isolated at least 7 million PBMCs from each sample. As to this clonotype: Its specificity is unknown.

The CDR3 covers 15 residues. Trimming left V 5 bases short and J 3 bases short, with 16 bases between. Per the germline V gene, CDR1 is SGHTA and CDR2 is FQGNSA. The authors ran a second PCR of roughly 6 to 12 cycles using a sample-barcoded 5' primer and a J-beta primer mix. Each CDR3 protein is one row after TCRdb ran MiXCR on the 5' RACE reads. There are just under 550,000 distinct CDR3 sequences in the sample; approximately 25% occur only once, and around 10% lies in the top ten. A further study also used this sample, focusing on T cells of mothers and their children. Per that study: Persistent microchimeric T cell clones were sought, and none were detected.

The clonotype originates from a boy aged 10-17 years in good health. This chain joins TRBV7-2 and TRBJ1-2; the D gene is possibly TRBD1 (6 bases). The material sequenced was blood. CDR3 residues: CASSPLRAGDYGYTF. In nucleotides, the CDR3 is TGTGCCAGCAGCCCACTTCGGGCAGGGGACTATGGCTACACCTTC.